Reported below is one T cell receptor beta chain. No antigen is known for it. Sequencing was performed with immunoSEQ multiplex PCR; in TCRdb, only in-frame clones are kept and a portion is missing. This sample has about 94,000 clones, with approximately 89% found just once. The data stem from a study of PD-1 blockade in classical Hodgkin lymphoma. Germline loops: CDR1 ENHRY, CDR2 SYGVKD. The V gene lost 7 bases and the J gene lost 8 bases, with 12 bases spanning the gap. The CDR3 extends over 12 amino acids. Each patient experienced a relapse that followed autologous stem cell transplantation, and brentuximab vedotin exposure varied. Complete response, partial response or progressive disease were the best responses. Study results and limitations: CD4+ but not CD8+ TCR diversity rose significantly by C4D1. Although disease activity or prior therapy may be involved, causes of the repertoire differences remain undefined.

This TCR was sampled from a human donor with classical Hodgkin lymphoma. The sample was peripheral blood mononuclear cells (PBMCs), taken before the second cycle of nivolumab. The chain links TRBV10-3 to TRBJ2-1, with a tentative D call TRBD2 (7 bases). Here the CDR3 DNA reads TGTGCCATCACCCGGGGGGCTGATGAGCAGTTCTTC. Protein: CAITRGADEQFF.